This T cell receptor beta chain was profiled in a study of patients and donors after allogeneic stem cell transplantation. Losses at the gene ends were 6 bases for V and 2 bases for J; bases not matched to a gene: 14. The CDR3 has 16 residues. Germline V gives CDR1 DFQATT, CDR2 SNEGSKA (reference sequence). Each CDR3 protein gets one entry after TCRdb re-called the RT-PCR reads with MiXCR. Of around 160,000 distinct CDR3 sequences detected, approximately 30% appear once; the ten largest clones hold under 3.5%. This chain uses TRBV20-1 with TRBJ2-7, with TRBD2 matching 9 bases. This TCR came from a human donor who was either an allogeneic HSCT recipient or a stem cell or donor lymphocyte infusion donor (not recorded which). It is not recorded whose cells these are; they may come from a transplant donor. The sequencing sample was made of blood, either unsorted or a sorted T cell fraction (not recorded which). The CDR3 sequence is CSAPVGGSGSTYEQYF. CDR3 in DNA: TGCAGTGCCCCCGTTGGCGGTAGCGGGAGTACCTACGAGCAGTACTTC.